The 26 T cell receptor beta chains below were found in one sample sequenced in a study of blood T cell repertoires in COVID-19. The table came from immunoSEQ multiplex PCR; TCRdb's copy has only in-frame clones and leaves some out. The sample includes about 59,000 clones, around 73% of them seen just once. Sequencing input: peripheral blood. These receptors came from a man older than 75 with acute or convalescent COVID-19.

This clone appeared a single time. The chain joins TRBV14 to TRBJ2-5, with 10 bases lining up with TRBD2. This CDR3 has 16 amino acids. Looked up from germline, CDR1 is SGHDN and CDR2 is FVKESK. V trimming: 4 bases; J trimming: 2 bases; junction bases outside the gene matches: 7. The CDR3 region has the DNA TGTGCCAGCAGCCGACCGGGACTAGCGCCACAAGAGACCCAGTACTTC. This sequence encodes CASSRPGLAPQETQYF.

This chain joins TRBV6-1 and TRBJ1-2; 7 bases fit TRBD1. The V gene end was trimmed by 1 base and the J gene end by 8 bases; junction bases not matched to a gene: 7. Per germline, CDR1 MNHNS and CDR2 SASEGT. CDR3 length equals 14 residues. The CDR3 coding sequence is TGTGCCAGCAGTGAAGTTGACAGGGTCGGCGGCTACACCTTC. Amino acids: CASSEVDRVGGYTF.

The DNA of the CDR3 is TGTGCCACCAGCAGAGGTTCGGGCAGGGGGGTTTCGGAGTTCTTC. This sequence encodes CATSRGSGRGVSEFF. This rearrangement joins TRBV15 to TRBJ2-1, with D maybe TRBD1 (7 bases). V dropped 1 base and J dropped 14 bases, with 21 bases sitting between them. The CDR3 is made up of 15 amino acids. The V gene's germline CDR1 is LNHNV and CDR2 YYDKDF (reference sequence).

The CDR3 is CASSGGLAETQYF. In nucleotides, the CDR3 is TGCGCCAGCAGCGGAGGACTAGCGGAGACCCAGTACTTC. The chain combines TRBV5-1 with TRBJ2-5, with 9 positions matching TRBD2. The junction had 3 bases not matched to a gene; V was cut back by 4 bases and J by 5 bases. From germline, CDR1 is SGHRS and CDR2 YFSETQ. The length of the CDR3 is 13 residues.

This chain connects TRBV5-1 to TRBJ1-4; 8 bases fit TRBD1. The CDR3 totals 15 residues. After removal of 5 bases from V and 0 bases from J, the junction contained 3 bases not matched to a gene. Germline loops: CDR1 SGHRS, CDR2 YFSETQ. CDR3 residues: CASRLTGATNEKLFF. The CDR3 bases are TGCGCCAGCAGATTGACAGGGGCAACTAATGAAAAACTGTTTTTT. Drawing the rest from reference TRBV5-1 and TRBJ1-4, the complete variable domain is KAGVTQTPRYLIKTRGQQVTLSCSPISGHRSVSWYQQTPGQGLQFLFEYFSETQRNKGNFPGRFSGRQFSNSRSEMNVSTLELGDSALYLCASRLTGATNEKLFFGSGTQLSVL.

The chain links TRBV19 to TRBJ2-1; 14 bases fit TRBD2. The CDR3 has 18 amino acids. V was pared by 6 bases and J by 4 bases, with 11 bases of the junction left unmatched. Germline lookup yields CDR1 LNHDA and CDR2 SQIVND (reference sequence). CDR3 protein: CASRARFGTSGGYNEQFF. The CDR3 coding sequence is TGTGCCAGTAGAGCAAGATTTGGGACTAGCGGGGGATACAATGAGCAGTTCTTC.

The CDR3 DNA sequence: TGCGCCAGCAGCTTAAGGGACAGCGTATATGGCTACACCTTC. Its translation: CASSLRDSVYGYTF. The V gene is TRBV5-1, the J gene TRBJ1-2, with 7 bases aligning to TRBD1. V was clipped by 2 bases and J by 5 bases; unmatched bases: 6. This CDR3 spans 14 amino acids. Germline lookup yields CDR1 SGHRS and CDR2 YFSETQ.

This chain connects TRBV25-1 to TRBJ2-2, with TRBD1 as a possible D gene (6 bases). The CDR3 spans 14 residues. Per germline, CDR1 MGHDK and CDR2 SYGVNS. V lost 5 bases to trimming and J lost 5 bases, with 12 bases between them. The CDR3 protein is CASSKGGWTGELFF. CDR3 bases: TGTGCCAGCAGTAAAGGGGGTTGGACCGGGGAGCTGTTTTTT.

The genes are TRBV2 and TRBJ1-2; 9 positions match TRBD1. This CDR3 contains 17 residues. Germline lookup yields CDR1 SNHLY and CDR2 FYNNEI. The junction had 11 bases not matched to a gene; V was cut back by 6 bases and J by 0 bases. The CDR3 bases are TGTGCCAGCAGGAACGGACAGGGGCTAGAAGCTAACTATGGCTACACCTTC. Translated, it gives CASRNGQGLEANYGYTF.

This clone has just one count. V usage is TRBV4-2 and J usage is TRBJ2-1; D is uncertain. The CDR3 sequence is 14 residues long. CDR1 is LGHNA, CDR2 YNFKEQ, per germline. The ends were cut back, 0 bases at V and 5 bases at J, with 8 bases in the middle. The CDR3 DNA reads as TGTGCCAGCAGCCAAGATCCAACTGACAATGAGCAGTTCTTC. This encodes CASSQDPTDNEQFF.

This rearrangement joins TRBV30 to TRBJ1-1; unclear D gene. V lost 0 bases and J lost 7, with 9 bases in between. The germline V gene has CDR1 GTSNPN and CDR2 SVGIG (reference sequence). The CDR3 covers 12 residues. This CDR3 reads CAWSVRHSEAFF. CDR3 nucleotide sequence: TGTGCCTGGAGTGTAAGGCACAGTGAAGCTTTCTTT.

Comment on this clone: Given a much more abundant clone one base away, this may be a read error. Other DNA sequences in the sample encode the same CDR3. The J gene is TRBJ1-2, the V gene TRBV10-2; TRBD1 matches at 12 bases. With 6 bases clipped from V and 8 bases from J, the junction kept 1 base outside the gene matches. The CDR3 covers 12 residues. CDR1 is WSHSY and CDR2 is SAAADI in the germline V gene. CDR3 in DNA: TGCGCCAGCAGGGGGACAGGGGGCGGCTACACCTTC. It translates to CASRGTGGGYTF.

The gene calls are TRBV9 and TRBJ1-2; the D gene is possibly TRBD1 (5 bases). V was trimmed by 6 bases and J by 5 bases, leaving 14 bases between them. The CDR3 has 13 residues. Germline values: CDR1 SGDLS, CDR2 YYNGEE. The CDR3 region is CASTRAVRYGYTF. CDR3 DNA: TGTGCCAGCACCAGGGCGGTTCGATATGGCTACACCTTC.

The chain joins TRBV24-1 to TRBJ1-2, with 10 bases lining up with TRBD1. This CDR3 region has 13 residues. V shed 5 bases, J shed 10 bases, and the junction held 6 bases outside the gene matches. Germline V gene lookup returns CDR1 KGHDR and CDR2 SFDVKD. The CDR3 protein is CATSGDRGLAYTF. CDR3 nucleotides: TGTGCCACCAGTGGGGACAGGGGACTTGCCTACACCTTC.

This chain joins TRBV24-1 and TRBJ2-4; maybe TRBD1 (6 bases). V was shortened by 3 bases and J by 2 bases, with 10 bases between the two germline ends. Germline V gene lookup returns CDR1 KGHDR and CDR2 SFDVKD. The CDR3 spans 15 residues. CDR3 sequence: CATSDATGPKNIQYF. In nucleotides, the CDR3 is TGTGCCACCAGTGATGCGACAGGACCCAAAAACATTCAGTACTTC.

This rearrangement joins TRBV6-5 to TRBJ1-2; 9 nucleotides match TRBD1. This CDR3 contains 15 residues. Germline assignment: CDR1 MNHEY and CDR2 SVGAGI. V trimming: 2 bases; J trimming: 4 bases; junction bases outside the gene matches: 5. Here the CDR3 reads CASSYGTGSSYGYTF. The CDR3 region has the DNA TGTGCCAGCAGTTACGGGACAGGGTCGAGCTATGGCTACACCTTC.

The chain joins TRBV28 to TRBJ1-5; maybe TRBD1 (5 bases). The CDR3 covers 13 residues. Trimming left V 6 bases short and J 5 bases short, with 11 bases between. In germline, CDR1 is MDHEN, CDR2 SYDVKM. The CDR3 loop is CASSDRPDQPQHF. The DNA of the CDR3 is TGTGCCAGCAGCGACAGACCTGATCAGCCCCAGCATTTT. Based on the CDR3 plus reference TRBV28 and TRBJ1-5, the full variable domain is DVKVTQSSRYLVKRTGEKVFLECVQDMDHENMFWYRQDPGLGLRLIYFSYDVKMKEKGDIPEGYSVSREKKERFSLILESASTNQTSMYLCASSDRPDQPQHFGDGTRLSIL.

V usage is TRBV5-6 and J usage is TRBJ1-2; 7 nucleotides agree with TRBD1. V lost 4 bases, J lost 0 bases, and 15 bases stayed unmatched. CDR1 is SGHDT and CDR2 is YYEEEE in the germline V gene. The CDR3 covers 18 residues. The CDR3 bases are TGTGCCAGCAGCCCAGTGCAAATGACGGGACAGACTAACTATGGCTACACCTTC. This gives the protein CASSPVQMTGQTNYGYTF.

The chain recombines TRBV18 with TRBJ1-6, with 7 bases matching TRBD1. CDR3 length: 14 amino acids. The germline CDR1 and CDR2 sequences are KGHSH and LQKENI. V shed 5 bases and J 9 bases; nucleotides not matched to a gene: 7. Written as DNA, the CDR3 is TGTGCCAGCTCATCTGGGACAGTTAGTTCACCCCTCCACTTT. Protein sequence: CASSSGTVSSPLHF.

The gene calls are TRBV6-5 and TRBJ2-5; 7 nucleotides agree with TRBD2. This CDR3 is built from 14 residues. Per germline, CDR1 MNHEY and CDR2 SVGAGI. Trimming removed 1 base from V and 5 bases from J; junction bases left unmatched: 4. DNA for the CDR3: TGTGCCAGCAGTTACTGGCGGGAGTTCGAGACCCAGTACTTC. Residues: CASSYWREFETQYF.

This clone was seen a few times. The genes are TRBV5-4 and TRBJ2-2; 7 positions agree with TRBD1. V trimming: 4 bases; J trimming: 2 bases; junction bases outside the gene matches: 8. Germline CDR1 and CDR2: SGHNT and YYREEE (reference sequence). The CDR3 has 16 amino acids. This chain's CDR3 is CASSRPGQRNTGELFF. The CDR3 coding sequence is TGTGCCAGCAGCCGGCCGGGACAGCGTAACACCGGGGAGCTGTTTTTT. The full variable domain, rest sourced from reference TRBV5-4 and TRBJ2-2, is ETGVTQSPTHLIKTRGQQVTLRCSSQSGHNTVSWYQQALGQGPQFIFQYYREEENGRGNFPPRFSGLQFPNYSSELNVNALELDDSALYLCASSRPGQRNTGELFFGEGSRLTVL.

V is TRBV5-1 and J is TRBJ2-5, with 16 bases aligning to TRBD2. J lost 5 bases, V lost 3 bases, and 7 bases had no gene match. The CDR3 is 17 amino acids. The germline V gene encodes CDR1 SGHRS and CDR2 YFSETQ. CDR3 nucleotide sequence: TGCGCCAGCAGCTCGGGACTAGCGGGGGGGCGTCTGGAGACCCAGTACTTC. Protein: CASSSGLAGGRLETQYF.

The chain links TRBV24-1 to TRBJ2-7, with 7 bases that match TRBD1. Losses at the gene ends were 2 bases for V and 4 bases for J; bases not matched to a gene: 1. This CDR3 is built from 13 residues. Germline-derived CDR1 and CDR2 are KGHDR and SFDVKD. CDR3: CATSDWDSYEQYF. Written as DNA, the CDR3 is TGTGCCACCAGTGATTGGGACAGTTACGAGCAGTACTTC.

V usage is TRBV5-1 and J usage is TRBJ1-1; no clear D gene. The germline V gene has CDR1 SGHRS and CDR2 YFSETQ. V lost 4 bases and J 1 base, leaving 8 bases between the germline ends. This CDR3 comprises 13 residues. The CDR3: CASSRQENTEAFF. Here the CDR3 DNA reads TGCGCCAGCAGCCGGCAGGAGAACACTGAAGCTTTCTTT.

This clone was seen a single time. The rearrangement links TRBV5-6 to TRBJ2-6; 9 bases map to TRBD1. Per the germline V gene, CDR1 is SGHDT and CDR2 is YYEEEE. This CDR3 region has 18 residues. V lost 2 bases, J lost 0 bases, and 6 bases stayed unmatched. The CDR3 region has the DNA TGTGCCAGCAGCTTAGACAGGGGGACCGTCTCTGGGGCCAACGTCCTGACTTTC. This encodes CASSLDRGTVSGANVLTF.

V is TRBV30 and J is TRBJ2-1, with 7 nucleotides matching TRBD2. Trimming cost V 1 base and J 9 bases; bases outside gene matches: 21. The germline V gene has CDR1 GTSNPN and CDR2 SVGIG (reference sequence). This CDR3 region has 18 residues. CDR3 sequence: CAWSAPRELFLSRGEQFF. In DNA, the CDR3 is TGTGCCTGGAGTGCCCCGCGGGAGCTTTTTCTCTCCCGGGGTGAGCAGTTCTTC.